This passage covers 7 T cell receptor beta chains from one sample sequenced in a study of blood T cell repertoires in COVID-19. The protocol was immunoSEQ multiplex PCR, while the TCRdb copy is restricted to in-frame clones and leaves out a portion. This sample has 55,000 to 80,000 clones, with 89% found just once. Specimen: peripheral blood. Receptor source: a man of 80 years or more with acute or convalescent COVID-19.

This chain connects TRBV19 to TRBJ2-7; a weak D match, TRBD1 (6 bases). The V end was cut by 6 bases, the J end by 6 bases, with 15 bases between. Germline CDR1 reads LNHDA; CDR2 reads SQIVND (reference sequence). The CDR3 has 13 amino acids. The CDR3 region is CASSTQGGGEQYF. Written as DNA, the CDR3 is TGTGCCAGTAGCACTCAAGGGGGTGGCGAGCAGTACTTC.

The V call is TRBV27, the J call TRBJ1-1; TRBD1 is a possible D gene (5 bases). Germline loops: CDR1 MNHEY, CDR2 SMNVEV (reference sequence). The CDR3 covers 13 residues. Trimming left V 3 bases short and J 5 bases short, with 10 bases between. The CDR3 DNA reads as TGTGCCAGCAGTTTCCGGAGGGGAACTGAAGCTTTCTTT. It specifies CASSFRRGTEAFF.

The CDR3, as DNA: TGCGCCAGCAGCCAATCTATCCTCCCCGCCTCCACAGATACGCAGTATTTT. Its translation is CASSQSILPASTDTQYF. The rearrangement uses TRBV4-1 and TRBJ2-3, with D unresolved. The germline V gene has CDR1 MGHRA and CDR2 YSYEKL. The CDR3 consists of 17 residues. V shed 2 bases and J shed 2 bases, with 17 bases lying between them.

The count of this clone is one. CDR3 region: CASSVQGDRYGYTF. The CDR3 DNA follows: TGTGCCAGCAGTGTACAGGGGGACCGCTATGGCTACACCTTC. The chain carries TRBV2 and TRBJ1-2, with TRBD1 identical over 8 bases. The CDR3 extends over 14 amino acids. V shed 4 bases and J 4 bases; nucleotides not matched to a gene: 5. Germline values: CDR1 SNHLY, CDR2 FYNNEI.

The genes are TRBV3-1 (or the pseudogene TRBV3-2) and TRBJ2-7, with 13 bases matching TRBD2. Germline V lookup: CDR1 LGHDT, CDR2 YNNKEL (reference sequence). V lost 5 bases to trimming and J lost 4 bases; unmatched junction nucleotides: 5. CDR3 length equals 15 residues. The CDR3 is CASSLGTSGIYEQYF. CDR3 nucleotide sequence: TGTGCCAGCAGCTTAGGGACTAGCGGGATATACGAGCAGTACTTC.

The chain uses TRBV27 and TRBJ2-1, with a weak D call TRBD2 (6 bases). The V end lost 3 bases, the J end lost 8 bases, and 8 bases lay between the germline ends. In germline, CDR1 is MNHEY, CDR2 SMNVEV (reference sequence). The CDR3 runs to 12 residues. The CDR3 here is CASSLGLDEQFF. The CDR3, as DNA: TGTGCCAGCAGTTTGGGACTGGATGAGCAGTTCTTC.

The gene calls are TRBV19 and TRBJ2-7; 12 nucleotides align to TRBD1. The CDR3 runs 17 residues. Losses at the gene ends were 6 bases for V and 3 bases for J; bases not matched to a gene: 12. Per the germline V gene, CDR1 is LNHDA and CDR2 is SQIVND (reference sequence). The CDR3 DNA is TGTGCCAGTAGCAAGGGGACAGGGGGCGCATCCAGCTACGAGCAGTACTTC. It encodes CASSKGTGGASSYEQYF.